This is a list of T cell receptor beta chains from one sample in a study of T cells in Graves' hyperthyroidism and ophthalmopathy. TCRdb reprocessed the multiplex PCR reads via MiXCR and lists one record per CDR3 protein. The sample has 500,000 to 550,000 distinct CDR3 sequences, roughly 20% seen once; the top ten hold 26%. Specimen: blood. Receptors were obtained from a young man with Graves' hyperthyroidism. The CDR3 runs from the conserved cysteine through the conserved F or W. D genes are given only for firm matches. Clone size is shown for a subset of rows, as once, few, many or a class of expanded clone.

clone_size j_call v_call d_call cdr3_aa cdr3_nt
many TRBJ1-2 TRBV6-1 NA CASTTGLGNGYTF TGTGCCAGCACCACCGGGTTGGGGAATGGCTACACCTTC
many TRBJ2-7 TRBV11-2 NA CASSLEAGRHEQYF TGTGCCAGCAGCTTAGAAGCAGGGAGACACGAGCAGTACTTC
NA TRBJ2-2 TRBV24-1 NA CATSDWTALNTGELFF TGTGCCACCAGTGATTGGACAGCCTTGAACACCGGGGAGCTGTTTTTT
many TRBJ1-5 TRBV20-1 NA CSANPSNQPQHF TGCAGTGCCAACCCTAGCAATCAGCCCCAGCATTTT
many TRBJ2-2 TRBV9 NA CASSVGPSTGELFF TGTGCCAGCAGCGTAGGGCCAAGTACCGGGGAGCTGTTTTTT
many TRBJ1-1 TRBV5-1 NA CASSLKGLTEAFF TGTGCCAGCAGTTTGAAGGGACTGACTGAAGCTTTCTTT
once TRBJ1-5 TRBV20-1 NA CSASDSNQPQHF TGCAGTGCTAGTGACAGCAATCAGCCCCAGCATTTT
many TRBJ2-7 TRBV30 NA CAWSVGGRSPFKYF TGTGCCTGGAGTGTGGGGGGGCGATCCCCATTCAAGTACTTC
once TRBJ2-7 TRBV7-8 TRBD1 CASSLRTGVTTSSYEQYF TGTGCCAGCAGCTTACGGACAGGGGTTACCACGAGCTCCTACGAGCAGTACTTC
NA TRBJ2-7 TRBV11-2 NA CASSPRGGTGFSYEQYF TGTGCCAGCAGCCCTCGGGGGGGGACAGGGTTTTCCTACGAGCAGTACTTC
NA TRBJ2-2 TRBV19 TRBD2 CASSILAGADTGELFF TGTGCCAGTAGTATACTAGCGGGGGCCGACACCGGGGAGCTGTTTTTT
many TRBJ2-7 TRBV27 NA CASSLRGPTYEQYF TGTGCCAGCAGTTTGCGGGGGCCCACCTACGAGCAGTACTTC
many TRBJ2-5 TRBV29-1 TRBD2 CSVAAGDETQYF TGCAGCGTAGCCGCGGGGGACGAGACCCAGTACTTC
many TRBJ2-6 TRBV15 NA CATSRGASGANVLAF TGTGCCACCAGCAGAGGAGCCTCTGGGGCCAACGTCCTGGCTTTC
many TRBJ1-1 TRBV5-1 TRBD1 CASSFGQGRREAFF TGCGCCAGCAGCTTCGGACAGGGGAGGAGGGAAGCTTTCTTT
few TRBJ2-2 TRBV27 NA CASSLLAPNTGELFF TGTGCCAGCAGTTTACTAGCACCGAACACCGGGGAGCTGTTTTTT